A single sample gave rise to the 7 T cell receptor beta chains below, sequenced in a study of blood T cell repertoires in COVID-19. Only in-frame clones appear in the TCRdb table, and some are missing; sequencing was by immunoSEQ multiplex PCR. The repertoire holds some 78,000 clones, with around 87% as singletons. Source material: peripheral blood. These receptors all stem from a woman of 80 years or more with active or convalescent COVID-19.

The chain combines TRBV7-2 with TRBJ2-7; no firm D call. CDR1 SGHTA and CDR2 FQGNSA come from the germline V gene. Trimming pared 4 bases from V and 0 bases from J, leaving 10 bases between. There are 14 residues in the CDR3. The CDR3 sequence is CASSSALSSYEQYF. CDR3 DNA: TGTGCCAGCAGCTCAGCGCTCAGCTCCTACGAGCAGTACTTC.

The V gene is TRBV28, the J gene TRBJ1-4, with 8 positions matching TRBD1. From germline, CDR1 is MDHEN and CDR2 SYDVKM. J gave up 7 bases and V 5 bases, and 9 bases lay outside the gene matches. This CDR3 is 15 amino acids long. CDR3 in amino acids: CASSPTTGVGEKLFF. CDR3 nucleotides: TGTGCCAGCAGTCCGACGACAGGGGTGGGTGAAAAACTGTTTTTT.

This clone was picked up one time. The rearrangement uses TRBV19 and TRBJ1-1, with TRBD1 as a possible D gene (6 bases). This CDR3 comprises 15 residues. Trimming took off 3 bases at V and 6 bases at J, with 17 bases between the two ends. Germline CDR1 reads LNHDA; CDR2 reads SQIVND (reference sequence). The CDR3 region is CASSILTGLRSEAFF. DNA for the CDR3: TGTGCCAGTAGTATTCTAACAGGGCTACGCTCTGAAGCTTTCTTT.

The V gene is TRBV5-1, the J gene TRBJ2-1; 14 bases are shared with TRBD2. Per the germline V gene, CDR1 is SGHRS and CDR2 is YFSETQ. V dropped 3 bases and J dropped 4; count of bases not matched to a gene: 6. The CDR3 is 17 residues long. CDR3 in DNA: TGCGCCAGCAGCTCGGGGACTAGCGGGAGAACATACAATGAGCAGTTCTTC. This encodes CASSSGTSGRTYNEQFF.

The chain joins TRBV28 to TRBJ1-5; no clear D. The CDR3 runs 15 residues. The V end lost 6 bases, the J end lost 3 bases, and 15 bases lay between the germline ends. The V gene's germline CDR1 is MDHEN and CDR2 SYDVKM. The CDR3 nucleotides read TGTGCCAGCAGGCCCCCGTACAGTATCAATCAGCCCCAGCATTTT. As protein: CASRPPYSINQPQHF.

The V gene is TRBV9, the J gene TRBJ1-2; tentative D call: TRBD1 (6 bases). CDR3 length: 14 residues. Germline loops: CDR1 SGDLS, CDR2 YYNGEE. Trimming left V 3 bases short and J 3 bases short, with 12 bases between. The CDR3, as DNA: TGTGCCAGCAGCGGCCAGGGGTCGGACTATGGCTACACCTTC. Protein: CASSGQGSDYGYTF.

The genes are TRBV5-1 and TRBJ2-2; D gene ambiguous. The germline gives CDR1 SGHRS, CDR2 YFSETQ. The length of the CDR3 is 14 residues. The ends were cut back, 1 base at V and 9 bases at J, with 13 bases in the middle. The CDR3: CASSLNNAVRELFF. CDR3 nucleotide sequence: TGCGCCAGCAGCTTGAACAACGCGGTCCGGGAGCTGTTTTTT.